This paragraph reports one T cell receptor beta chain. No antigen is known for it. The entry originates in a study of cytomegalovirus exposure and HLA in healthy donors. Study-wide context: An analysis done earlier identified about 120 million unique TCR beta sequences from about 179 million T cells. Broader study findings: An analysis was carried out at a later point. It showed that HLA-associated TCR beta chains were more clonally expanded than equally common non-associated chains. Trimming of TCR beta V- and J-genes showed a link, identified in a later analysis, to a missense DCLRE1C variant. HLA allele associations emerged for 17,000 or so TCR beta sequences in a later analysis, at 0.05 false discovery rate.

Germline-derived CDR1 and CDR2 are WSHSY and SAAADI. Trimming removed 6 bases from V and 3 bases from J, with 5 bases in between. The CDR3 sequence is 11 residues long. The PCR employed 60 Vbeta primers together with 13 Jbeta primers. Method: immunoSEQ multiplex PCR; TCRdb's copy keeps in-frame clones and lacks some. The data show 110,000 to 150,000 clones, with almost 85% seen just once and around 9.7% held by the top ten. This TCR was sampled from a woman in her fifties or sixties in good health and CMV-seropositive. This chain uses TRBV10-2 with TRBJ1-2; D gene uncertain. The sample taken for sequencing was PBMCs. CDR3: CASSSDYGYTF. The CDR3 DNA reads TGCGCCAGCAGCAGTGACTATGGCTACACCTTC.